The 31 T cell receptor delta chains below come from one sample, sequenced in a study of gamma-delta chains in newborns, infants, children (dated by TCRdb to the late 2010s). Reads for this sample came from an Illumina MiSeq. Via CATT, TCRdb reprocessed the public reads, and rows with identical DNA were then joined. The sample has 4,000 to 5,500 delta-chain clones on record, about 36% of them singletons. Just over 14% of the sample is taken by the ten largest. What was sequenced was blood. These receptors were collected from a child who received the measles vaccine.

The CDR3 nucleotides are TGTGCCTTTAATGCTAGAACGGAGCTATACTGGGGGATACCCATCGATAAACTCATCTTT. Its protein product is CAFNARTELYWGIPIDKLIF. The chain uses TRDV3 and TRDJ1; 12 nucleotides agree with TRDD3. Trimming removed 1 base from V and 4 bases from J; junction bases left unmatched: 22. Per germline, CDR1 TVYSNPD and CDR2 GDNSRS (reference sequence). There are 20 residues in the CDR3.

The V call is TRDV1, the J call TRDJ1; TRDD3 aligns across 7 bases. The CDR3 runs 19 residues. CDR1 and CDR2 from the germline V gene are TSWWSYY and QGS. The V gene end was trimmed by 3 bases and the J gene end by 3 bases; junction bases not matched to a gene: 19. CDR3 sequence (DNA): TGTGCTCTTGGGGAGCTTAACCCTCCTTACTGGGGCAGTTCCGATAAACTCATCTTT. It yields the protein CALGELNPPYWGSSDKLIF.

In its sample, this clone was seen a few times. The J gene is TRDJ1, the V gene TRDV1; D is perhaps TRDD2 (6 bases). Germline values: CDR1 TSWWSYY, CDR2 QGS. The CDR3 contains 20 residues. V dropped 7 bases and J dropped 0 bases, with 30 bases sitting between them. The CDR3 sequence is CALVPSGRDPVTGDTDKLIF. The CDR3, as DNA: TGTGCTCTTGTCCCTTCCGGGCGTGACCCGGTAACGGGGGACACCGATAAACTCATCTTT.

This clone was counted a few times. CDR3 sequence: CAARRGDNWGFTYTDKLIF. In nucleotides, the CDR3 is TGTGCAGCAAGGAGGGGCGATAATTGGGGATTTACGTACACCGATAAACTCATCTTT. The chain uses TRAV29/DV5 and TRDJ1, with a weak D call TRDD3 (6 bases). The V end lost 2 bases, the J end lost 0 bases, and 26 bases lay between the germline ends. CDR1 and CDR2 (germline): NSMFDY, ISSIKDK. This CDR3 spans 19 amino acids. Looking up the rest from reference TRAV29/DV5 and TRDJ1 gives the full variable domain: DQQVKQNSPSLSVQEGRISILNCDYTNSMFDYFLWYKKYPAEGPTFLISISSIKDKNEDGRFTVFLNKSAKHLSLHIVPSQPGDSAVYFCAARRGDNWGFTYTDKLIFGKGTRVTVEP.

CDR3 DNA: TGTGCTCTTGGGGAACTAAATGGGAGTCTTCCTACATTTTGGGGGACCGATAAACTCATCTTT. This sequence encodes CALGELNGSLPTFWGTDKLIF. V and J are TRDV1 and TRDJ1; 8 positions match TRDD2. V gave up 0 bases and J gave up 2 bases; unmatched junction bases: 20. The CDR3 has 21 residues. CDR1 is TSWWSYY and CDR2 is QGS in the germline V gene.

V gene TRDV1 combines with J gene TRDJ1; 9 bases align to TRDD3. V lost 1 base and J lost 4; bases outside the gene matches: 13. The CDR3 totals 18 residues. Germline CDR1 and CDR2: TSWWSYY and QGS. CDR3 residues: CALGEHTRGPGGFDKLIF. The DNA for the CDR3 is TGTGCTCTTGGGGAACATACTCGCGGACCTGGGGGATTCGATAAACTCATCTTT.

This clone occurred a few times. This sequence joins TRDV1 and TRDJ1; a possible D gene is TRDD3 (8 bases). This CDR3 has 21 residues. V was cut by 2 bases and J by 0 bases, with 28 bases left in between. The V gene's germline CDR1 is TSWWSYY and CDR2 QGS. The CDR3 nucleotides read TGTGCTCTTGGGGAAAGAATTCCTACTTACTGGGGGCCCCCCGACACCGATAAACTCATCTTT. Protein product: CALGERIPTYWGPPDTDKLIF.

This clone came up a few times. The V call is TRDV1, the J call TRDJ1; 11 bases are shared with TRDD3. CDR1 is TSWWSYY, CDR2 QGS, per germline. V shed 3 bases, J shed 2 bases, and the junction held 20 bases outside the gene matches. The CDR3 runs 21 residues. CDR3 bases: TGTGCTCTTGGGGACTCGGCCTTCCTACGTAACTGGGGGATAAATACCGATAAACTCATCTTT. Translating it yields CALGDSAFLRNWGINTDKLIF.

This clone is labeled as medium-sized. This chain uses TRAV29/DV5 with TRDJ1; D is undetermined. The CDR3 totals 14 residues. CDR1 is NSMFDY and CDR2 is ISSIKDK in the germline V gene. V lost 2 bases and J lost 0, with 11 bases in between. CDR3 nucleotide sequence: TGTGCAGCAAGGAATCGTCGCAACACCGATAAACTCATCTTT. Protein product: CAARNRRNTDKLIF.

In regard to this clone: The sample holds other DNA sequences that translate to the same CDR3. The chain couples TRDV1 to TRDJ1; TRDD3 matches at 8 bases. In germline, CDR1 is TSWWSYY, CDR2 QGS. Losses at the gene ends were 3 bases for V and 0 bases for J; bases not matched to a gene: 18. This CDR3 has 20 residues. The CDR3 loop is CALGEALRLGDLQYTDKLIF. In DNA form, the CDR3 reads TGTGCTCTTGGGGAGGCACTTCGTCTGGGGGACCTTCAATACACCGATAAACTCATCTTT.

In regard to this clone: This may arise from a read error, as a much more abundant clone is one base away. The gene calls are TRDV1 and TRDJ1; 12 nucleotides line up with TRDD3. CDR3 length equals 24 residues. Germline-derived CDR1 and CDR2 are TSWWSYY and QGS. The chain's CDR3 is CAIGEPGLPPLFYWGILPTDKLIF. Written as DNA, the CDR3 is TGTGCTATTGGGGAACCGGGCCTTCCTCCCCTATTTTACTGGGGGATACTCCCTACCGATAAACTCATCTTT.

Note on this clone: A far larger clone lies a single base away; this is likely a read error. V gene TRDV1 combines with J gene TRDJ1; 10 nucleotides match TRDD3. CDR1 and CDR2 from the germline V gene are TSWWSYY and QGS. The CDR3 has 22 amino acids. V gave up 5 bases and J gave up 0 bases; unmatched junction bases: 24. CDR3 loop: CALGPPSYWGILPRIYTDKLIF. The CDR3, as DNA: TGTGCTCTTGGGCCCCCTTCTTACTGGGGGATTCTACCTAGGATTTACACCGATAAACTCATCTTT.

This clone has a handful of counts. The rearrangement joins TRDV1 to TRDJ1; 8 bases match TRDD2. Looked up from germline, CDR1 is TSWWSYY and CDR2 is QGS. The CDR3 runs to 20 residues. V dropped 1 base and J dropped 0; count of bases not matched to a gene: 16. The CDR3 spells CALGEHPAFLNLLYTDKLIF. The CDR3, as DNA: TGTGCTCTTGGGGAACACCCGGCCTTCCTAAATCTCTTGTACACCGATAAACTCATCTTT.

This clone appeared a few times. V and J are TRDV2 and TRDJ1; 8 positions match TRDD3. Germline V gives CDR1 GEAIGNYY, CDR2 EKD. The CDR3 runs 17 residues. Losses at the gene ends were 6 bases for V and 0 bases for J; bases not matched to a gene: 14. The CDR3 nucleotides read TGTGCCTGTTCTACTGGGGGTCCCGAACCGTACACCGATAAACTCATCTTT. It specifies CACSTGGPEPYTDKLIF.

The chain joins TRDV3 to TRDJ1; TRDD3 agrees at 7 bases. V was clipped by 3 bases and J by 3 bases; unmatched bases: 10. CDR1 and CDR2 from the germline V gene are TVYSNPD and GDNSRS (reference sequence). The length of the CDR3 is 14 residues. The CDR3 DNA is TGTGCCTTCCCTCTGGGGGGCTTGGCCGATAAACTCATCTTT. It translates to CAFPLGGLADKLIF.

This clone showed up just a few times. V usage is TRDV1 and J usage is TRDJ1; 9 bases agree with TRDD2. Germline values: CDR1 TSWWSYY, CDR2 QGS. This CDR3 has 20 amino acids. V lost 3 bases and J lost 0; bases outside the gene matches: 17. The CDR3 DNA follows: TGTGCTCTTGGGGACCCCTTCCTACTGGGCTGGTTCCTGAACACCGATAAACTCATCTTT. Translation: CALGDPFLLGWFLNTDKLIF.

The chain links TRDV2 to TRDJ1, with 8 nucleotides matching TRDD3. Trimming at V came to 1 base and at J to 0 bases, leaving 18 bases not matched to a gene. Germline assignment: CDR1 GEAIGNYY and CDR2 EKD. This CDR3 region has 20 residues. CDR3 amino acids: CACDTNTPLGGYKYTDKLIF. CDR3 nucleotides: TGTGCCTGTGACACGAATACCCCACTGGGGGGTTACAAGTACACCGATAAACTCATCTTT.

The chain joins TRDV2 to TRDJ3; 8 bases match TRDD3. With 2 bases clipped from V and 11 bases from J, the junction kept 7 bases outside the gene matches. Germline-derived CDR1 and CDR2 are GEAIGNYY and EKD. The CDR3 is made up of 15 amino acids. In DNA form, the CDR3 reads TGTGCCTGTGACATGCTTGGGGGATGGGCCCGACAGATGTTTTTC. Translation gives CACDMLGGWARQMFF.

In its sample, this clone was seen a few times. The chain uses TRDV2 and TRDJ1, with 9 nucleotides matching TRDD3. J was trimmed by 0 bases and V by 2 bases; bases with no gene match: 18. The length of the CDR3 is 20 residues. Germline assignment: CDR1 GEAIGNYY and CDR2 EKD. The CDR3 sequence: CACDKTVLGDTRAYTDKLIF. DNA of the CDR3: TGTGCCTGTGACAAGACCGTACTGGGGGACACTCGGGCCTACACCGATAAACTCATCTTT.

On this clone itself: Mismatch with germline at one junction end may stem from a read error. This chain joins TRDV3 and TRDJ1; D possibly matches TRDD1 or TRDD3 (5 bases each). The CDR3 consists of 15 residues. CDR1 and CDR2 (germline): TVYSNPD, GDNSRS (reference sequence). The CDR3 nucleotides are TGTGCCCTTAGCCCAAATACGCGGTACACCGATAAACTCATCTTT. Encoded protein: CALSPNTRYTDKLIF.

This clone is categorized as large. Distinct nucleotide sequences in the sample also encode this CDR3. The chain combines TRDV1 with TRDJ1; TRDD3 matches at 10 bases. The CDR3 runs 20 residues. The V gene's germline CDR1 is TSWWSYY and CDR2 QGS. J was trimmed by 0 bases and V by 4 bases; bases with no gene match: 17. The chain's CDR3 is CALGGAFPSYWGIYTDKLIF. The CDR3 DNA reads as TGTGCTCTTGGGGGGGCCTTCCCCTCCTACTGGGGGATCTACACCGATAAACTCATCTTT.

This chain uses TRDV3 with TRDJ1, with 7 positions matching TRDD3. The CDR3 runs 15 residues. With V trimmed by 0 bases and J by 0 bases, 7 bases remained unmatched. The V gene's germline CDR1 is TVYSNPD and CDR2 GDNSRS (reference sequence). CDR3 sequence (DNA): TGTGCCTTTAGAGAACTGGGGTGGTACACCGATAAACTCATCTTT. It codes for CAFRELGWYTDKLIF.

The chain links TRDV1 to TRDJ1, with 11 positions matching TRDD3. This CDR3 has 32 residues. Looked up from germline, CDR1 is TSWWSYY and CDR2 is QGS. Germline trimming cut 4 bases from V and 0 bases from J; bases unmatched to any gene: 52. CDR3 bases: TGTGCTCTTGGGGTCGCCTACGTACCCCGTGATGGGGGATACGACGGACTGGGAGGCCTGGACTGTGGAGATTTGTACACCGATAAACTCATCTTT. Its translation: CALGVAYVPRDGGYDGLGGLDCGDLYTDKLIF.

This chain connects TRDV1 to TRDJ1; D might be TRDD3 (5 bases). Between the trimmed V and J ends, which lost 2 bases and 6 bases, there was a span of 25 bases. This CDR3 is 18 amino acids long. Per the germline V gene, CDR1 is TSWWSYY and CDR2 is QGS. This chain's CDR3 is CALGESGSSTGGAYKLIF. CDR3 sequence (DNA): TGTGCTCTTGGGGAAAGTGGAAGTTCCACCGGTGGGGCCTATAAACTCATCTTT.

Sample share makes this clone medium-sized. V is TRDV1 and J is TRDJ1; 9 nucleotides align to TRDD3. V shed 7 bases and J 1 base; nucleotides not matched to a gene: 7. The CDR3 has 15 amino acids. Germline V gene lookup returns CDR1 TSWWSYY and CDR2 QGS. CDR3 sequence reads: CALEVLGDATDKLIF. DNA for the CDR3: TGTGCTCTTGAGGTCCTGGGGGATGCCACCGATAAACTCATCTTT.

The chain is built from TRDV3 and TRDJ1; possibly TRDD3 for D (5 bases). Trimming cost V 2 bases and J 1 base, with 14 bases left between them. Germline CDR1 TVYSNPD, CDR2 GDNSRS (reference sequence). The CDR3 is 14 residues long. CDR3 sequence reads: CAFVGSDFTDKLIF. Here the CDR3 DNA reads TGTGCCTTTGTGGGGTCCGATTTCACCGATAAACTCATCTTT. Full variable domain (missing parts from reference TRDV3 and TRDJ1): CDKVTQSSPDQTVASGSEVVLLCTYDTVYSNPDLFWYRIRPDYSFQFVFYGDNSRSEGADFTQGRFSVKHILTQKAFHLVISPVRTEDSATYYCAFVGSDFTDKLIFGKGTRVTVEP.

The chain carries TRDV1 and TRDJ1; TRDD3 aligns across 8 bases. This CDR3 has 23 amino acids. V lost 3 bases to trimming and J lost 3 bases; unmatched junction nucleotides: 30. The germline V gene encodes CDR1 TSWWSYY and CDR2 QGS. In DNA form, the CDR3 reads TGTGCTCTTGGGGACCGCATTGGGGACGCCTCCTATGAATACTGGGGGGTCCCCGATAAACTCATCTTT. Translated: CALGDRIGDASYEYWGVPDKLIF.

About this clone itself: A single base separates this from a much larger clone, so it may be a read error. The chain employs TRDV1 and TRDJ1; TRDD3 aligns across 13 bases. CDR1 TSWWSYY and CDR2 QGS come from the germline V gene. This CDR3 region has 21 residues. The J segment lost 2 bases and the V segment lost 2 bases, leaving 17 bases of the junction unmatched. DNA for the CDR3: TGTGCTCTTGGGGAAAATGTCCCGTTGTACTGGGGGATACGCGGGACCGATAAACTCATCTTT. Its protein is CALGENVPLYWGIRGTDKLIF.

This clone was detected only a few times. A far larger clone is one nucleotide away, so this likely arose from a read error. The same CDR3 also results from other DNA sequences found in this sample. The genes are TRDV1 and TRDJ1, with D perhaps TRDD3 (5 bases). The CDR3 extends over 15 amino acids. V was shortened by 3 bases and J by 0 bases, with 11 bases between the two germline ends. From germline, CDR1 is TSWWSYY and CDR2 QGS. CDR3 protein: CALGEAPWDTDKLIF. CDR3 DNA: TGTGCTCTTGGGGAGGCGCCCTGGGACACCGATAAACTCATCTTT.

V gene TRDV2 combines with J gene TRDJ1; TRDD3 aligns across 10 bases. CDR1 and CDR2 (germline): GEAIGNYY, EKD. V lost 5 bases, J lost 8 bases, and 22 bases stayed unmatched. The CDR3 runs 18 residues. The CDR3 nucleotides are TGTGCCTGTGTCCGCAATACTGGGGGATCCCGCCCGACGAGGAAACTCATCTTT. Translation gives CACVRNTGGSRPTRKLIF.

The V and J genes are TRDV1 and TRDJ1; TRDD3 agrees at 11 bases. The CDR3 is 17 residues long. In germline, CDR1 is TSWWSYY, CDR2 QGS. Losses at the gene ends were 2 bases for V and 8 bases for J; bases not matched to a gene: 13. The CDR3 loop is CALGERTYVLGDRKLIF. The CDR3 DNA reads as TGTGCTCTTGGGGAAAGGACCTACGTACTGGGGGATAGAAAACTCATCTTT.